The subject of this entry is one TCR beta chain. Sequenced by immunoSEQ multiplex PCR; TCRdb stores in-frame clones only, minus some. The sample records roughly 150,000 clones, 70% to 90% being singletons. The data were obtained in a study of blood T cell repertoires in COVID-19. The origin of this receptor is a man aged 35-49 years who had recovered from COVID-19. Sequencing was performed on PBMCs or T cells enriched from blood (not recorded which).

In nucleotides, the CDR3 is TGTGCCTGGGTTGATTCCGGGACAGGCATCTATGGCTACACCTTC. Amino acids: CAWVDSGTGIYGYTF. The chain carries TRBV30 and TRBJ1-2, with 8 bases identical to TRBD1. Germline V gene sequence: CDR1 GTSNPN, CDR2 SVGIG (reference sequence). This CDR3 spans 15 amino acids. Germline trimming cut 5 bases from V and 4 bases from J; bases unmatched to any gene: 12.